This record concerns one T cell receptor (beta chain) sequence. The antigen it recognizes is unknown. One base away there is no much larger clone; base qualities are not given. TCRbeta CDR3 regions were amplified from genomic DNA using the immunoSEQ Assay, a bias-controlled multiplex PCR. The study's processing was this. The number of nucleated cells in each sample was estimated from the amplification of reference gene primers within the assay. To quantify the absolute abundance of each unique TCRbeta CDR3 rearrangement, sequence reads were collapsed and filtered. For each sample, productive Simpson clonality was calculated as the square root of Simpson's diversity index across productive rearrangements. Sourced from immuneACCESS, this table was stored by TCRdb with only in-frame sequences that have V and J called. A share of the clones is absent; for the studies checked, an unresolved V gene accounts for under half, and the remainder has no known explanation. V and J calls and clone size are given by that table; D and trimming were obtained from the DNA. The sample table holds some 300,000 clones, of which 85% to 90% were seen once. Over 1.5% of the sample comes from the top ten.

This specimen comes from a study of blood T cell repertoires in COVID-19 (dated by TCRdb to 2018 to 2021). At the level of the whole study: Collaborator samples came from the United States, Italy and Spain and covered acute and convalescent phases of COVID-19. The material from the prospective study consisted of cDNA or gDNA derived from T cells, B-cell-depleted T cells, or PBMCs. Deeply sampled blood TCRbeta repertoires from subjects exposed to, actively infected with, or recovered from COVID-19 were included in the dataset. A freely available public database, intended as a resource for researchers studying the immune response to SARS-CoV-2, is where the repertoires were released. The samples were drawn from two sources: the first 160 participants of the ongoing ImmuneRACE study, and about 1,300 subjects contributed by 6 global collaborators. Nearly every sample came with metadata listing a de-identified subject ID, COVID-19 status, age in years and sex. Where HLA class I and class II types were available, the types were taken from metadata supplied by the sample provider, not from assay-based typing. The research as a whole found: The quantity of clinical and demographic metadata differed by source and by participant and was supplied without curation.

In Seattle, one collaborating source enrolled patients while the infection was active and tracked those patients longitudinally over the course of disease. Each collaborating institution followed its own protocols to collect whole blood in K2EDTA tubes. For TCRbeta analysis, collaborator samples were shipped as frozen whole blood, as isolated PBMCs, or as DNA extracted from either sample type. The germline V gene yields MRHNA for CDR1 and SNTAGT for CDR2. Trimming removed 6 bases from V and 5 bases from J, leaving 16 bases between the germline ends. Its CDR3 holds 14 amino acids, cysteine through phenylalanine. Of the read, only the CDR3 DNA is kept; its 42 bases are in frame from base 1.

The TCR sequence derives from a woman between 25 and 40 years old with COVID-19, enrolled during active disease. The sample taken for sequencing was peripheral blood. The receptor chain draws on TRBV6-4 and TRBJ2-5, and possibly TRBD2, on 5 matching bases. The CDR3: CASRVKAALETQYF. The sequenced DNA is TGTGCCAGCAGAGTGAAAGCGGCGTTGGAGACCCAGTACTTC.